These T cell receptor beta chains were read from a single sample in a study of T-cell memory formation after mild COVID-19. TCRdb fed the 5' RACE reads into MiXCR, producing one record per CDR3 protein. In the table there are tens of thousands of distinct CDR3 sequences, 9.3% of which are singletons. The sample comprised PBMCs or a T cell subset sorted from them (not recorded which). The origin of the receptors is an adult woman who had mild COVID-19 (a few samples of this study predate the infection). Cell type and time point are not known. The CDR3 runs from the conserved cysteine through the conserved F or W. A D gene is named only where the DNA matches it firmly. The listing skips clone size in some rows; elsewhere it reads once, few, many or a size class.

d_call,clone_size,j_call,v_call,cdr3_nt,cdr3_aa
-,few,TRBJ1-5,TRBV19,TGTGCCAGTACCCTCGGGGAATTTCAAGGTCAGCCCCAGCATTTT,CASTLGEFQGQPQHF
-,few,TRBJ1-5,TRBV7-2,TGTGCCAGCAGCTTGGGGTATAATCAGCCCCAGCATTTT,CASSLGYNQPQHF
-,few,TRBJ2-7,TRBV5-4,TGTGCCAGCAGCTTGGCCGGCCCCGGTTACGAGCAGTACTTC,CASSLAGPGYEQYF
-,-,TRBJ2-3,TRBV6-2/TRBV6-3,TGTGCCAGCAGTTACTCTCGGACTGGCGGGCCTACGCAGTATTTT,CASSYSRTGGPTQYF
-,many,TRBJ1-5,TRBV12-3/TRBV12-4,TGTGCCAGCAGTTTAGGGGGAGGCAATCAGCCCCAGCATTTT,CASSLGGGNQPQHF
-,-,TRBJ1-1,TRBV10-3,TGTGCCATCAGTGAGTCGGGTAACACTGAAGCTTTCTTT,CAISESGNTEAFF
-,-,TRBJ1-1,TRBV5-6,TGTGCCAGCAGTCCGCGTCGGCGTACCACTGAAGCTTTCTTT,CASSPRRRTTEAFF
-,many,TRBJ2-2,TRBV7-8,TGTGCCACCTCCCCCGGTTACACCGGGGAGCTGTTTTTT,CATSPGYTGELFF
TRBD2,-,TRBJ2-7,TRBV12-3/TRBV12-4,TGTGCCAGCAGGATGACTAGCGGGGGCTCTCGCTCCTACGAGCAGTACTTC,CASRMTSGGSRSYEQYF
-,few,TRBJ1-2,TRBV6-2/TRBV6-3,TGTGCCAGCAGTCGACAGGCGATCGGCTATGGCTACACCTTC,CASSRQAIGYGYTF
-,many,TRBJ2-7,TRBV6-2/TRBV6-3,TGTGCCAGCAGTTGGGACGAAAGGAGCTCCTACGAGCAGTACTTC,CASSWDERSSYEQYF
TRBD2,few,TRBJ2-2,TRBV30,TGTGCCTGGAAGTTCGCGGGAGACACCGGGGAGCTGTTTTTT,CAWKFAGDTGELFF
-,-,TRBJ2-1,TRBV24-1,TGTGCCACCAGCCGAGGCCGTAAGGGCTACAATGAGCAGTTCTTC,CATSRGRKGYNEQFF
-,-,TRBJ1-5,TRBV5-1,TGCGCCAGCAGCTTGACGACAAATCAGCCCCAGCATTTT,CASSLTTNQPQHF
TRBD1,many,TRBJ1-1,TRBV6-6,TGTGCCAGCAGTCCCCCGGACAGGGGGGGGAACACTGAAGCTTTCTTT,CASSPPDRGGNTEAFF
TRBD1,many,TRBJ2-6,TRBV7-2,TGTGCCAGCAGCTTAGCCCGGACAGGGGTCGGGGCCAACGTCCTGACTTTC,CASSLARTGVGANVLTF
TRBD2,many,TRBJ2-3,TRBV20-1,TGCAGTGCTAGCAGCGGGACTAGCGGAAGTAGCACAGATACGCAGTATTTT,CSASSGTSGSSTDTQYF
-,-,TRBJ1-6,TRBV18,TGTGCCAGCTCACAGCGCTCCTATAATTCACCCCTCCACTTT,CASSQRSYNSPLHF
-,-,TRBJ1-2,TRBV6-1,TGTGCCAGCAGTGGACAGGCACTCTATGGCTACACCTTC,CASSGQALYGYTF
-,few,TRBJ2-7,TRBV24-1,TGTGCCACCAGTGATCGCCGATCGGCCTACGAGCAGTACTTC,CATSDRRSAYEQYF
TRBD2,many,TRBJ2-5,TRBV5-1,TGCGCCAGCAGCTTGGATGGGACTAGGGTTCAAGAGACCCAGTACTTC,CASSLDGTRVQETQYF
TRBD2,-,TRBJ2-1,TRBV7-2,TGTGCCAGCAGCTTTGAGGGAGGGCCGGTCTATGAGCAGTTCTTC,CASSFEGGPVYEQFF
-,many,TRBJ2-3,TRBV7-9,TGTGCCAGCAGCTTAAGGAGGTCGCCAGATACGCAGTATTTT,CASSLRRSPDTQYF
-,few,TRBJ2-3,TRBV20-1,TGCAGTGCCCCTAAAGGCGGGAAGACCACAGATACGCAGTATTTT,CSAPKGGKTTDTQYF
-,-,TRBJ2-5,TRBV15,TGTGCCACCAGCTGGGGGGCACAAGAGACCCAGTACTTC,CATSWGAQETQYF
-,many,TRBJ1-2,TRBV20-1,TGCAGTGCTGGTTTCCGACAGGAAACGAGTGGGCTGTATGGCTACACCTTC,CSAGFRQETSGLYGYTF
TRBD1,-,TRBJ2-7,TRBV18,TGTGCCAGCTCACCGCGGCGGACAGGCTCCTCCTACGAGCAGTACTTC,CASSPRRTGSSYEQYF
TRBD1,many,TRBJ2-1,TRBV7-9,TGTGCCAGCAGCTTAACCGACAGGGTGCAGTTCTTC,CASSLTDRVQFF
TRBD1,many,TRBJ1-4,TRBV20-1,TGCAGTGCTCTCGTCCGGACAGGCTTGAATGAAAAACTGTTTTTT,CSALVRTGLNEKLFF
-,many,TRBJ2-7,TRBV6-5,TGTGCCAGCAGTTACTCGGACAGAGCCTACGAGCAGTACTTC,CASSYSDRAYEQYF
-,-,TRBJ2-7,TRBV4-3,TGCGCCAGCAGCCAAGTGGATCAGGGGCCCCTCTACGAGCAGTACTTC,CASSQVDQGPLYEQYF
-,-,TRBJ1-6,TRBV14,TGTGCCAGCAGCCAAGAGACAGCCAATTCACCCCTCCACTTT,CASSQETANSPLHF
-,-,TRBJ2-5,TRBV18,TGTGCCAGCTCACCGTCGCCCCCCGAGACCCAGTACTTC,CASSPSPPETQYF
-,many,TRBJ2-1,TRBV4-1,TGCGCCAGCAGCCAAGATGGCCGGAGCTCCTACAATGAGCAGTTCTTC,CASSQDGRSSYNEQFF
TRBD2,-,TRBJ2-3,TRBV6-2/TRBV6-3,TGTGCCAGCAGTTACTCCGCCTTCGGGAGGCTCACAGATACGCAGTATTTT,CASSYSAFGRLTDTQYF
-,many,TRBJ2-1,TRBV20-1,TGCAGTGCTAGCCCCCATGAGCAGTTCTTC,CSASPHEQFF
-,-,TRBJ2-2,TRBV6-1,TGTGCCAGCAGACTCCACCCCCAACAGAACACCGGGGAGCTGTTTTTT,CASRLHPQQNTGELFF